The present entry profiles one T cell receptor (beta chain) with its context. Its antigen is undetermined. CDR1 is SGHNT and CDR2 is YYREEE in the germline V gene (reference sequence). CDR3 length equals 15 residues. V was pared by 4 bases and J by 0 bases, with 11 bases between. The data were taken from a study of T cell responses to AZD1222 COVID-19 vaccine. Study-wide points: Baseline seropositivity characterized only a handful of AZD1222 recipients. Donors were largely white British and mainly female; clonal diversity was possibly underestimated. Per reports, nearly half of all spike-specific TCRs target regions that are unmutated in variants. Sampled repertoires all dated from after the peak T cell response.

Clones were sequenced by immunoSEQ multiplex PCR, and TCRdb holds only the in-frame ones, with some missing. The table includes about 140,000 clones, about 90% detected once. This sample comprised peripheral blood, obtained on day 0 of AZD1222 vaccination. The rearrangement joins TRBV5-4 to TRBJ2-1; TRBD2 might be the D (5 bases). The sequence derives from an adult in good health. The CDR3 bases are TGTGCCAGCAGCCGCGAGCGGAGCTCCTACAATGAGCAGTTCTTC. Translated: CASSRERSSYNEQFF. The entire variable domain, with the rest obtained from reference TRBV5-4 and TRBJ2-1, is as follows: ETGVTQSPTHLIKTRGQQVTLRCSSQSGHNTVSWYQQALGQGPQFIFQYYREEENGRGNFPPRFSGLQFPNYSSELNVNALELDDSALYLCASSRERSSYNEQFFGPGTRLTVL.